This T cell receptor beta chain originates from a study of patients and donors after allogeneic stem cell transplantation. There are 14 residues in the CDR3. Germline V lookup: CDR1 DFQATT, CDR2 SNEGSKA (reference sequence). Trimming removed 0 bases from V and 4 bases from J, with 12 bases in between. The table lists this clonotype with many counts. Each CDR3 protein is one row after TCRdb ran MiXCR on the RT-PCR reads. This sample has tens of thousands of distinct CDR3 sequences, with about 5% found just once. The source is a human donor who was either an allogeneic HSCT recipient or a stem cell or donor lymphocyte infusion donor (not recorded which). It is not recorded whose cells these are; they may come from a transplant donor. The genes are TRBV20-1 and TRBJ1-2; D remains ambiguous. Sequenced material: blood, either unsorted or a sorted T cell fraction (not recorded which). CDR3: CSARDPGSFYGYTF. The CDR3 DNA reads TGCAGTGCTAGAGATCCCGGCAGCTTCTATGGCTACACCTTC.